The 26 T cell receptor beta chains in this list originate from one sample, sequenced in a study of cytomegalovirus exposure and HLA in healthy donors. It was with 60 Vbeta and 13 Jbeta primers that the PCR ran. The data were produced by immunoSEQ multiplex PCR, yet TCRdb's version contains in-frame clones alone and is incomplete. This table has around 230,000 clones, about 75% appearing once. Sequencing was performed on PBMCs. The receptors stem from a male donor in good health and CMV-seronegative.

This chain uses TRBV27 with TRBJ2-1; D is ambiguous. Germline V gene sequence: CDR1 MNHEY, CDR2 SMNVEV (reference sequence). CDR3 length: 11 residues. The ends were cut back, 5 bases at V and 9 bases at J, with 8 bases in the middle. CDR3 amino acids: CASSQTGEQFF. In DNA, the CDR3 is TGTGCCAGCAGTCAAACCGGTGAGCAGTTCTTC.

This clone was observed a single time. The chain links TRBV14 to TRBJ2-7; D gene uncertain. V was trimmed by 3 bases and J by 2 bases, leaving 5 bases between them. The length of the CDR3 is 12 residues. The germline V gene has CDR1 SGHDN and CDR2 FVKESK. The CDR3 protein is CASSHRTYEQYF. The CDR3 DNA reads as TGTGCCAGCAGCCACAGGACCTACGAGCAGTACTTC.

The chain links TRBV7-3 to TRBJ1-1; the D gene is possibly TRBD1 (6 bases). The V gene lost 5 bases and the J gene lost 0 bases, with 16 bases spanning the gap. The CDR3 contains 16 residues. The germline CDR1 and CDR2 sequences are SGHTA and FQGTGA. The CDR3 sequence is CASSPTGPRMNTEAFF. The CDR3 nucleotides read TGTGCCAGCAGCCCAACAGGGCCCCGGATGAACACTGAAGCTTTCTTT. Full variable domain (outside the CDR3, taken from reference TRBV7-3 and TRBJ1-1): GAGVSQTPSNKVTEKGKYVELRCDPISGHTALYWYRQSLGQGPEFLIYFQGTGAADDSGLPNDRFFAVRPEGSVSTLKIQRTERGDSAVYLCASSPTGPRMNTEAFFGQGTRLTVV.

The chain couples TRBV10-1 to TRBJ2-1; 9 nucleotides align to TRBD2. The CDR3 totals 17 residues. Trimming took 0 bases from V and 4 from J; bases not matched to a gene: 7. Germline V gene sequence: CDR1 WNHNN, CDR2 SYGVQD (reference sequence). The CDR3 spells CASSESSLAGNYNEQFF. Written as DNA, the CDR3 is TGCGCCAGCAGTGAGTCGAGTCTAGCGGGGAATTACAATGAGCAGTTCTTC.

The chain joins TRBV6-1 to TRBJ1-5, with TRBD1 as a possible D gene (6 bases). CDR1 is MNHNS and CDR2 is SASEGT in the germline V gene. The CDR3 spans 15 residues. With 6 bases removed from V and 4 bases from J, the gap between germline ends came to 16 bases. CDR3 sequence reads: CASRSLGRGNQPQHF. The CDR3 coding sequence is TGTGCCAGCAGGTCACTCGGGAGGGGGAATCAGCCCCAGCATTTT.

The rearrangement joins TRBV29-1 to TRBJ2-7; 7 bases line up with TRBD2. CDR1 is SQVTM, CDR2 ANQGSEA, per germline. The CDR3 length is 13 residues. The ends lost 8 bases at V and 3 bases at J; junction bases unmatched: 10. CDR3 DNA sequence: TGCAGCACCGGATCCGGGGAGGGCTACGAGCAGTACTTC. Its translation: CSTGSGEGYEQYF.

The CDR3 reads CASSLPPGTSPSIYEQFF. Written as DNA, the CDR3 is TGTGCCAGCAGTTTACCCCCCGGGACTAGCCCATCTATCTATGAGCAGTTCTTC. This sequence joins TRBV27 and TRBJ2-1; 9 bases are a match to TRBD2. The ends lost 2 bases at V and 8 bases at J; junction bases unmatched: 16. Per germline, CDR1 MNHEY and CDR2 SMNVEV (reference sequence). This CDR3 contains 18 residues.

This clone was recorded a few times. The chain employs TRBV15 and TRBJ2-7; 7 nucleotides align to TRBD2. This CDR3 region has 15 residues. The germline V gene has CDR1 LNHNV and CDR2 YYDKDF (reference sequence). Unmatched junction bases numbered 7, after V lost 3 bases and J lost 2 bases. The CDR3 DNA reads TGTGCCACCAGCAGGGATTTAGCGGGCGCCTACGAGCAGTACTTC. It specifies CATSRDLAGAYEQYF.

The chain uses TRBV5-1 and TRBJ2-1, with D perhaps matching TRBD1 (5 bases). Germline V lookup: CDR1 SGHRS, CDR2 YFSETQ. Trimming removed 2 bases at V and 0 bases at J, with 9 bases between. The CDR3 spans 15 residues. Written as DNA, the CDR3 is TGCGCCAGCAGCTTTACCGACAGCTCCTACAATGAGCAGTTCTTC. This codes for CASSFTDSSYNEQFF.

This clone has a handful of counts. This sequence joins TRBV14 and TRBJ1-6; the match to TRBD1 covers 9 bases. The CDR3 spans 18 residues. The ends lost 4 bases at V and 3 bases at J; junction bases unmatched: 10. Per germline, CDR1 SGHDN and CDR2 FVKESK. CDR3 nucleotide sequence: TGTGCCAGCAGCCCCCTCGGGACAGGGAGGAACTATAATTCACCCCTCCACTTT. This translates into CASSPLGTGRNYNSPLHF.

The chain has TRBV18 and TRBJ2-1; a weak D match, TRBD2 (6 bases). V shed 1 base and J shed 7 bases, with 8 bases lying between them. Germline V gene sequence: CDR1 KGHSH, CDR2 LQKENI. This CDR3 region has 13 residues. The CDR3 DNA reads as TGTGCCAGCTCACCACTTCGGGGGAATGAGCAGTTCTTC. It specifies CASSPLRGNEQFF.

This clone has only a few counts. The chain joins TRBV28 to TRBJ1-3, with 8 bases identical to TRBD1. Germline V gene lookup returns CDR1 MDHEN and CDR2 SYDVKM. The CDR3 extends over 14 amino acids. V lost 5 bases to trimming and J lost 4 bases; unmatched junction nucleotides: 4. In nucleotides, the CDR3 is TGTGCCAGCAGTCTGACAGGGGCAGGAAACACCATATATTTT. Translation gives CASSLTGAGNTIYF.

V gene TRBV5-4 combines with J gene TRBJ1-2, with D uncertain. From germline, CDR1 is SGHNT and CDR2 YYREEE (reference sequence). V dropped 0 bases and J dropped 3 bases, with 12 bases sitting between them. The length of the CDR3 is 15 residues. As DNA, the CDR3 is TGTGCCAGCAGCTTGGGATGGCGGGCGGACTATGGCTACACCTTC. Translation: CASSLGWRADYGYTF.

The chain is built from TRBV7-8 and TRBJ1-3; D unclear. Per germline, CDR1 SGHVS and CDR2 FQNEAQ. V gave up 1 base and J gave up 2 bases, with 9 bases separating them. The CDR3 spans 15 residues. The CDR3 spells CASSLGLEAGNTIYF. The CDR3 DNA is TGTGCCAGCAGCTTAGGGTTGGAGGCTGGAAACACCATATATTTT.

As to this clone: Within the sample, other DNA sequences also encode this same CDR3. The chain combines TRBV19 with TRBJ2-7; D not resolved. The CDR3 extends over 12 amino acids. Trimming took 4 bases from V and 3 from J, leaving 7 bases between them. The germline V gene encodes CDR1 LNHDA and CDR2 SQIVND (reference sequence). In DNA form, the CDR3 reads TGTGCCAGTAGTACTGGCGGCTACGAGCAGTACTTC. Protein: CASSTGGYEQYF.

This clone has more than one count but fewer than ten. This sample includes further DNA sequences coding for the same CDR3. In DNA form, the CDR3 reads TGCGCCAGCAGCTTGGTTGCAGGGCGAGAGACCCAGTACTTC. As protein: CASSLVAGRETQYF. The chain joins TRBV5-1 to TRBJ2-5; a weak D match, TRBD1 (5 bases). CDR1 and CDR2 (germline): SGHRS, YFSETQ. Deletions cut 0 bases from V and 4 bases from J, with 10 bases between. The CDR3 has 14 residues.

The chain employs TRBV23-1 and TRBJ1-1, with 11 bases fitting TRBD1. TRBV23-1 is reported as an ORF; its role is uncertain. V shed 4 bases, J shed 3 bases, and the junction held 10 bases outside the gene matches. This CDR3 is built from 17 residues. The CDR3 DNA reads TGCGCCAGCAGTCCCGGACAGGGGGCGATGTGGGACACTGAAGCTTTCTTT. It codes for CASSPGQGAMWDTEAFF.

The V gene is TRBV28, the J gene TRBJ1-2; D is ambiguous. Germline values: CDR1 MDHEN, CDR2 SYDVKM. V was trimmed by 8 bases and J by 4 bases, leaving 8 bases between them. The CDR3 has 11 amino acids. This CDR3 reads CASAGVYGYTF. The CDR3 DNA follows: TGTGCCAGCGCAGGTGTCTATGGCTACACCTTC.

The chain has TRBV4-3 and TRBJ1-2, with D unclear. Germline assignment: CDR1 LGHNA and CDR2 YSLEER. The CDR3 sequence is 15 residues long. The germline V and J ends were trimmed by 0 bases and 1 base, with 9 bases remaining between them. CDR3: CASSQDAGDNYGYTF. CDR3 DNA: TGCGCCAGCAGCCAAGACGCAGGTGATAACTATGGCTACACCTTC.

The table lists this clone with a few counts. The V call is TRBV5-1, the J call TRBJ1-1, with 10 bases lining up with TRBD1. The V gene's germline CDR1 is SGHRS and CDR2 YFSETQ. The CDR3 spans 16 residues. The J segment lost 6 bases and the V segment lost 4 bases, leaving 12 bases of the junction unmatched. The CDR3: CASSLRQGASSAEAFF. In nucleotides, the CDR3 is TGCGCCAGCAGCCTGCGACAGGGGGCGAGTTCGGCTGAAGCTTTCTTT. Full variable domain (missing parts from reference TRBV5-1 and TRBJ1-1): KAGVTQTPRYLIKTRGQQVTLSCSPISGHRSVSWYQQTPGQGLQFLFEYFSETQRNKGNFPGRFSGRQFSNSRSEMNVSTLELGDSALYLCASSLRQGASSAEAFFGQGTRLTVV.

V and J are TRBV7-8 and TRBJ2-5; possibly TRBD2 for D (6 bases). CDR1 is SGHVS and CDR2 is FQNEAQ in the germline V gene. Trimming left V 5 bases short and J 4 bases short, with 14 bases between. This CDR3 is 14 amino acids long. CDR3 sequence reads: CASSPTSWVETQYF. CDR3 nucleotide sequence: TGTGCCAGCAGCCCAACTAGCTGGGTAGAGACCCAGTACTTC.

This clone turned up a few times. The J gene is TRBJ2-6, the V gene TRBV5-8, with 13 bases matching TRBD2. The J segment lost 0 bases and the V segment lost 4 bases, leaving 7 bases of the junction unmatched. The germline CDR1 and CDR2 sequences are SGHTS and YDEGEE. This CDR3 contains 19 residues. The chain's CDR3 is CASSPGTSGVSSGANVLTF. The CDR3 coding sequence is TGTGCCAGCAGCCCCGGGACTAGCGGGGTCAGCTCTGGGGCCAACGTCCTGACTTTC.

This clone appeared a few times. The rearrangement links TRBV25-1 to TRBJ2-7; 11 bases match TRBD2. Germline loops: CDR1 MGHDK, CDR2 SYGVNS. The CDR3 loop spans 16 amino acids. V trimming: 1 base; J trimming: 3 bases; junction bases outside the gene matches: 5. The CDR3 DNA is TGTGCCAGCAGTGAATTTGTAGCGGGAGGGATCTACGAGCAGTACTTC. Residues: CASSEFVAGGIYEQYF.

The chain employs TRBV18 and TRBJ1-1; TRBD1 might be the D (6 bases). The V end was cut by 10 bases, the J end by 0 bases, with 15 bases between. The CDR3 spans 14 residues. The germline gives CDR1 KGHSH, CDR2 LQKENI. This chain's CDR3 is CATRTDFMNTEAFF. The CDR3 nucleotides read TGTGCCACCAGGACAGACTTCATGAACACTGAAGCTTTCTTT.

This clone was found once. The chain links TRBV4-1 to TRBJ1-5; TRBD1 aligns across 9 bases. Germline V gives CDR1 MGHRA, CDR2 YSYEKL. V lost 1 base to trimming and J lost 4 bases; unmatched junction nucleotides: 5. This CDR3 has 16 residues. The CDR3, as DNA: TGCGCCAGCAGCCAAGTAGGACAGGGGAGAAATCAGCCCCAGCATTTT. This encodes CASSQVGQGRNQPQHF.

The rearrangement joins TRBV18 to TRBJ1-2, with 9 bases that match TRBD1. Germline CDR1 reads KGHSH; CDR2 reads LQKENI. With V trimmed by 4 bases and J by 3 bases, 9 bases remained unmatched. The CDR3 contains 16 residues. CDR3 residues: CASSQHRGRVDYGYTF. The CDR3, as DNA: TGTGCCAGCTCACAACACAGGGGGCGTGTTGACTATGGCTACACCTTC.